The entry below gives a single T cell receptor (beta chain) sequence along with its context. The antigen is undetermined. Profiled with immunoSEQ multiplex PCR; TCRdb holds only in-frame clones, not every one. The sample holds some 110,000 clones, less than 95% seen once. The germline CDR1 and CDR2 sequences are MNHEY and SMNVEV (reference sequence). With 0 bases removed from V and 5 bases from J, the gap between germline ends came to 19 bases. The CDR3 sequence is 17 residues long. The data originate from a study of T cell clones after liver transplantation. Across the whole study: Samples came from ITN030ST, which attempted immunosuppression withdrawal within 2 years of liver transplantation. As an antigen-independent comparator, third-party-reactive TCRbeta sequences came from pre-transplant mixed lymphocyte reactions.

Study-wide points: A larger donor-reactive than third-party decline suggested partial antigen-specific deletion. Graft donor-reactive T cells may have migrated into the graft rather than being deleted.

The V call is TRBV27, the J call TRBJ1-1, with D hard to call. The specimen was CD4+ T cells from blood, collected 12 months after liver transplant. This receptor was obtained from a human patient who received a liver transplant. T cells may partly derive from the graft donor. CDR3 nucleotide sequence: TGTGCCAGCAGTTTATCAATGGGGTCTGCGGCCGAAACTGAAGCTTTCTTT. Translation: CASSLSMGSAAETEAFF.